Shown below are 3 T cell receptor beta chains from a single sample sequenced in a study of blood T cell repertoires in COVID-19. Assay used: immunoSEQ multiplex PCR; TCRdb lists only in-frame clones, some missing. This table holds 120,000 to 150,000 clones, around 81% found once. Sequencing input: peripheral blood. The receptors come from a human donor in a cohort sampled during active COVID-19.

This chain uses TRBV27 with TRBJ1-6; tentative D call: TRBD1 (5 bases). Germline V gene data show CDR1 as MNHEY and CDR2 as SMNVEV (reference sequence). The ends were cut back, 3 bases at V and 10 bases at J, with 13 bases in the middle. The CDR3 length is 14 residues. The CDR3 region is CASSLGGARSPLHF. The CDR3 DNA follows: TGTGCCAGCAGTTTGGGAGGGGCCCGGTCACCCCTCCACTTT.

The rearrangement links TRBV7-3 to TRBJ2-1; 12 nucleotides align to TRBD2. Looked up from germline, CDR1 is SGHTA and CDR2 is FQGTGA. The CDR3 length is 16 residues. V gave up 1 base and J gave up 7 bases; unmatched junction bases: 5. The CDR3 DNA reads TGTGCCAGCAGCTTAAGGCCTAGCGGGGGGGCGAATGAGCAGTTCTTC. This sequence encodes CASSLRPSGGANEQFF.

V is TRBV27 and J is TRBJ1-5; tentatively, D is TRBD1 (6 bases). The CDR3 runs 17 residues. Per germline, CDR1 MNHEY and CDR2 SMNVEV (reference sequence). Trimming shortened V by 5 bases and J by 0 bases, and 17 bases separated the two germline ends. CDR3 nucleotide sequence: TGTGCCAGCAGTCCGCATCAGACAGGATATAGCAATCAGCCCCAGCATTTT. Its protein is CASSPHQTGYSNQPQHF.